The 23 T cell receptor beta chains given below trace back to one sample, sequenced in a study of cytomegalovirus exposure and HLA in healthy donors. Researchers ran the PCR with 60 Vbeta and 13 Jbeta primers. TCRdb's table, derived via immunoSEQ multiplex PCR, lists solely in-frame clones and lacks some. This sample has fewer than 200,000 clones, with 81% found just once. Sequencing was done on a sample of PBMCs. The receptors here all came from a middle-aged man in good health and CMV-seropositive.

This clone was counted a single time. The chain recombines TRBV9 with TRBJ2-6, with D maybe TRBD1 (5 bases). Trimming took off 0 bases at V and 4 bases at J, with 11 bases between the two ends. Germline CDR1 is SGDLS and CDR2 is YYNGEE. The CDR3 runs 16 residues. The CDR3 here is CASSVGSGYGANVLTF. The DNA of the CDR3 is TGTGCCAGCAGCGTAGGATCAGGGTACGGGGCCAACGTCCTGACTTTC. The variable domain in full, completed from reference TRBV9 and TRBJ2-6, reads DSGVTQTPKHLITATGQRVTLRCSPRSGDLSVYWYQQSLDQGLQFLIQYYNGEERAKGNILERFSAQQFPDLHSELNLSSLELGDSALYFCASSVGSGYGANVLTFGAGSRLTVL.

The chain has TRBV7-3 and TRBJ2-3; 7 bases align to TRBD1. CDR3 size: 15 residues. The germline V gene encodes CDR1 SGHTA and CDR2 FQGTGA. The V segment lost 0 bases and the J segment 1 base; nucleotides outside the gene matches: 1. CDR3 residues: CASSLTQGGTDTQYF. CDR3 nucleotide sequence: TGTGCCAGCAGCTTAACCCAGGGGGGCACAGATACGCAGTATTTT. Full variable domain (outside the CDR3, taken from reference TRBV7-3 and TRBJ2-3): GAGVSQTPSNKVTEKGKYVELRCDPISGHTALYWYRQSLGQGPEFLIYFQGTGAADDSGLPNDRFFAVRPEGSVSTLKIQRTERGDSAVYLCASSLTQGGTDTQYFGPGTRLTVL.

The V gene is TRBV18, the J gene TRBJ2-5; D is unresolved. V lost 0 bases and J lost 5, with 4 bases in between. CDR1 is KGHSH, CDR2 LQKENI, per germline. The CDR3 runs 12 residues. The CDR3 loop reads CASSPPRETQYF. CDR3 DNA sequence: TGTGCCAGCTCACCACCACGGGAGACCCAGTACTTC.

This clone has only one observation. V gene TRBV2 combines with J gene TRBJ2-1; no reliable D call. The V end lost 6 bases, the J end lost 2 bases, and 8 bases lay between the germline ends. Germline values: CDR1 SNHLY, CDR2 FYNNEI. This CDR3 has 13 amino acids. The CDR3 reads CASRGRAYNEQFF. CDR3 coding DNA: TGTGCCAGCAGGGGCAGAGCCTACAATGAGCAGTTCTTC.

This sequence joins TRBV10-1 and TRBJ1-3; 7 bases are shared with TRBD1. Germline-derived CDR1 and CDR2 are WNHNN and SYGVQD (reference sequence). The CDR3 length is 18 residues. After removal of 0 bases from V and 0 bases from J, the junction contained 8 bases not matched to a gene. CDR3 protein: CASSESTGRGFSGNTIYF. The CDR3 nucleotides read TGCGCCAGCAGTGAGTCGACTGGCAGGGGGTTCTCTGGAAACACCATATATTTT.

The chain recombines TRBV7-3 with TRBJ2-7; TRBD2 matches at 12 bases. This CDR3 has 15 amino acids. The trim removed 5 bases at V and 7 bases at J, leaving 9 bases unmatched. Germline lookup yields CDR1 SGHTA and CDR2 FQGTGA. CDR3: CASSPLAGGPEEQYF. The CDR3 region has the DNA TGTGCCAGCAGCCCCCTAGCGGGAGGGCCGGAAGAGCAGTACTTC.

The V call is TRBV18, the J call TRBJ2-5, with no clear D. V lost 4 bases and J 4 bases, leaving 13 bases between the germline ends. CDR3 size: 14 residues. CDR1 is KGHSH, CDR2 LQKENI, per germline. The DNA of the CDR3 is TGTGCCAGCTCACAACAACTAAACGCAGAGACCCAGTACTTC. Protein: CASSQQLNAETQYF.

The V call is TRBV11-2, the J call TRBJ1-2, with unresolved D. The length of the CDR3 is 13 residues. Germline lookup yields CDR1 SGHAT and CDR2 FQNNGV. V dropped 0 bases and J dropped 2 bases, with 4 bases sitting between them. CDR3 protein: CASSLDSNYGYTF. In nucleotides, the CDR3 is TGTGCCAGCAGCTTAGACTCCAACTATGGCTACACCTTC. Looking up the rest from reference TRBV11-2 and TRBJ1-2 gives the full variable domain: EAGVAQSPRYKIIEKRQSVAFWCNPISGHATLYWYQQILGQGPKLLIQFQNNGVVDDSQLPKDRFSAERLKGVDSTLKIQPAKLEDSAVYLCASSLDSNYGYTFGSGTRLTVV.

Note on this clone: Other DNA sequences in this specimen translate into the identical CDR3. CDR3 in amino acids: CASSSGQGAYEQYF. The CDR3 bases are TGCGCCAGCAGCTCTGGACAGGGAGCCTACGAGCAGTACTTC. This rearrangement joins TRBV5-1 to TRBJ2-7; 8 bases fit TRBD1. V lost 3 bases, J lost 2 bases, and 4 bases stayed unmatched. Germline V gives CDR1 SGHRS, CDR2 YFSETQ. This CDR3 contains 14 residues.

In this sample, this clone turned up a few times. This chain uses TRBV10-1 with TRBJ1-2, with TRBD1 matching 7 bases. After removal of 5 bases from V and 4 bases from J, the junction contained 4 bases not matched to a gene. Germline V gene sequence: CDR1 WNHNN, CDR2 SYGVQD (reference sequence). The CDR3 has 13 amino acids. CDR3 residues: CASSPDRAYGYTF. DNA of the CDR3: TGCGCCAGCAGTCCCGACAGGGCCTATGGCTACACCTTC.

The genes are TRBV7-9 and TRBJ2-7; TRBD1 is a possible D gene (6 bases). The length of the CDR3 is 13 residues. Trimming removed 1 base from V and 6 bases from J, with 10 bases in between. Germline V gene lookup returns CDR1 SEHNR and CDR2 FQNEAQ (reference sequence). The CDR3 here is CASSLGTVAEQYF. The CDR3 DNA reads as TGTGCCAGCAGCTTAGGGACAGTAGCCGAGCAGTACTTC. Full variable domain (rest looked up from reference TRBV7-9 and TRBJ2-7): DTGVSQNPRHKITKRGQNVTFRCDPISEHNRLYWYRQTLGQGPEFLTYFQNEAQLEKSRLLSDRFSAERPKGSFSTLEIQRTEQGDSAMYLCASSLGTVAEQYFGPGTRLTVT.

This chain connects TRBV6-1 to TRBJ2-7; possible D gene TRBD1, 6 bases. This CDR3 has 14 amino acids. The V end was cut by 5 bases, the J end by 3 bases, with 14 bases between. The germline V gene has CDR1 MNHNS and CDR2 SASEGT. CDR3 region: CASSQIGQSYEQYF. CDR3 DNA sequence: TGTGCCAGCAGTCAGATTGGACAGAGCTACGAGCAGTACTTC.

The genes are TRBV7-8 and TRBJ2-5, with TRBD2 as a possible D gene (5 bases). The germline V gene has CDR1 SGHVS and CDR2 FQNEAQ. This CDR3 has 16 amino acids. Trimming stripped 1 base from V and 2 bases from J, with 14 bases between. In DNA form, the CDR3 reads TGTGCCAGCAGCTTAGTGGGAGCGGAACTTCAAGAGACCCAGTACTTC. This sequence encodes CASSLVGAELQETQYF. The entire variable domain, with the rest obtained from reference TRBV7-8 and TRBJ2-5, is as follows: GAGVSQSPRYKVAKRGQDVALRCDPISGHVSLFWYQQALGQGPEFLTYFQNEAQLDKSGLPSDRFFAERPEGSVSTLKIQRTQQEDSAVYLCASSLVGAELQETQYFGPGTRLLVL.

This clone was seen once. The chain links TRBV27 to TRBJ1-2; the match to TRBD1 covers 8 bases. Germline lookup yields CDR1 MNHEY and CDR2 SMNVEV (reference sequence). With 6 bases clipped from V and 4 bases from J, the junction kept 10 bases outside the gene matches. This CDR3 comprises 15 residues. CDR3: CASSLRTGYGYGYTF. The DNA for the CDR3 is TGTGCCAGCAGCCTACGGACAGGGTATGGCTATGGCTACACCTTC.

The genes are TRBV28 and TRBJ2-1, with 13 positions matching TRBD2. The trim removed 10 bases at V and 6 bases at J, leaving 9 bases unmatched. The CDR3 runs to 15 residues. Per germline, CDR1 MDHEN and CDR2 SYDVKM. Here the CDR3 DNA reads TGTGCCACCACCCGCCGACTAGCGGGGGGCAATGAGCAGTTCTTC. It translates to CATTRRLAGGNEQFF.

This chain uses TRBV10-3 with TRBJ2-5, with a possible D match to TRBD1 (6 bases). The V and J ends lost 9 bases and 2 bases respectively, with 10 bases between them. The CDR3 consists of 12 residues. CDR1 and CDR2 from the germline V gene are ENHRY and SYGVKD. The CDR3 protein is CAMPGQQETQYF. For the CDR3, the DNA is TGTGCCATGCCGGGACAACAAGAGACCCAGTACTTC.

The rearrangement joins TRBV18 to TRBJ2-2, with D tentatively TRBD1 (6 bases). CDR1 and CDR2 from the germline V gene are KGHSH and LQKENI. This CDR3 region has 16 residues. Trimming removed 3 bases at V and 5 bases at J, with 16 bases between. This CDR3 is CASSPMAGVRTGELFF. The CDR3 coding sequence is TGTGCCAGCTCACCGATGGCAGGGGTTCGGACCGGGGAGCTGTTTTTT.

The gene calls are TRBV2 and TRBJ2-4; 8 nucleotides match TRBD2. After removal of 6 bases from V and 7 bases from J, the junction contained 14 bases not matched to a gene. CDR1 SNHLY and CDR2 FYNNEI come from the germline V gene. The CDR3 has 16 amino acids. The CDR3 region has the DNA TGTGCCAGCAGGAACCCTGGACTAGCTAGGGGGAACATTCAGTACTTC. This gives the protein CASRNPGLARGNIQYF.

Concerning this clone: An end of the junction does not agree with germline; a read error may underlie this. The chain employs TRBV5-4 and TRBJ2-1, with a weak D call TRBD2 (6 bases). Germline CDR1 reads SGHNT; CDR2 reads YYREEE (reference sequence). The CDR3 runs to 11 residues. The CDR3 region has the DNA TGTGCCAGCAGCTCCCCCCGGGAGTGCGTCTTC. Protein: CASSSPRECVF.

The CDR3, as DNA: TGCGCCAGCAGCTCGACAGGAAACTCCTACGAGCAGTACTTC. Its protein product is CASSSTGNSYEQYF. The rearrangement links TRBV5-1 to TRBJ2-7; maybe TRBD1 (6 bases). Trimming cost V 3 bases and J 0 bases, with 10 bases left between them. This CDR3 spans 14 amino acids. The germline gives CDR1 SGHRS, CDR2 YFSETQ.

This rearrangement joins TRBV4-2 to TRBJ2-5, with unresolved D. Germline V lookup: CDR1 LGHNA, CDR2 YNFKEQ. The CDR3 has 13 residues. V lost 1 base and J 1 base, leaving 4 bases between the germline ends. The CDR3 DNA follows: TGTGCCAGCAGCCAAGGAGGCCAAGAGACCCAGTACTTC. This codes for CASSQGGQETQYF.

This clone was seen once. J is TRBJ2-1 and V is TRBV5-5, with TRBD2 matching over 10 bases. V shed 2 bases and J 12 bases; nucleotides not matched to a gene: 8. The CDR3 is 14 amino acids. CDR1 is SGHKS and CDR2 is YYEKEE in the germline V gene (reference sequence). In DNA, the CDR3 is TGTGCCAGCAGCTTAAGCGGGAGGGACGATGGGCAGTTCTTC. The encoded protein is CASSLSGRDDGQFF.

The chain couples TRBV7-9 to TRBJ2-7; D is undetermined. The V gene lost 1 base and the J gene lost 2 bases, with 6 bases spanning the gap. Germline V gene data show CDR1 as SEHNR and CDR2 as FQNEAQ (reference sequence). The CDR3 is made up of 13 amino acids. CDR3 amino acids: CASSLDVTYEQYF. The CDR3 DNA reads TGTGCCAGCAGCTTAGATGTTACCTACGAGCAGTACTTC.